This record concerns one TCR beta chain sequence. The antigen this receptor binds is unknown. No base-level quality is on record; no much larger clone is a single base apart. This sample was included in a study of T-cell reconstitution after alpha-beta-depleted transplantation in children (dated by TCRdb to about 2016). In the study overall: T-cell immune reconstitution after TCRalphabeta/CD19-depleted allogeneic hematopoietic cell transplantation in children was quantitatively tracked in the study by means of TCR repertoire profiling. The full study reports these points: The high TCRbeta diversity at day 60 in some patients was ascribed to recipient T cells and intrathymic progenitors that had survived conditioning. The apparently early alphabetaT-cell count recovery about two months after transplant was reportedly dependent on only several hundred rapidly expanded clones derived from non-depleted graft cells. Over the following months the frequencies of hyperexpanded clones went down, and after one year T-cell counts and TCRbeta diversity were mostly credited to newly produced T cells.

Sample treatment or condition, as interpreted from the label and publication: allogeneic hematopoietic cell transplantation with graft depleted of TCRalphabeta T cells and CD19 B cells. The transplant recipients were children given TCRalphabeta/CD19-depleted allogeneic hematopoietic cell grafts. For CDR1 and CDR2, the germline V gene (reference sequence) lists LNHDA and SQIVND. The CDR3 covers 12 residues, taking in both the cysteine and the phenylalanine. Just CDR3 DNA is preserved here, 36 bases in frame from base 1. V drops 4 bases and J drops 10 bases, leaving 10 bases in between. Libraries were built with PCR. This sample was sequenced with an Illumina HiSeq 2500. To normalize quantification of the TCRbeta repertoire, the TCR libraries were built with molecular barcoding that relied on unique molecular identifiers. The public reads were run again by TCRdb, first through fastp at Q25 and then through MiXCR, and only productive beta chains were kept. Each entry merges the rows of one CDR3 protein and shows their most common DNA and genes. This sample has 450,000 to 550,000 distinct CDR3 sequences in its table, and approximately 10% of those were observed once. The ten largest clones take up around 15% of the sample.

The chain is made from TRBV19 and TRBJ1-4; no D gene call is confident. This clonotype was obtained from a female patient aged 2-15 years who had a stem cell transplant for aplastic anemia, so the T cells may come from the graft donor. The material sequenced was PBMCs, mostly from graft donor cells, taken 180 days after TCRalphabeta/CD19-depleted stem cell transplant. The CDR3 corresponds to CASSTGSGKLFF. In nucleotides, the sequence is TGTGCCAGTAGTACGGGGAGTGGAAAACTGTTTTTT.